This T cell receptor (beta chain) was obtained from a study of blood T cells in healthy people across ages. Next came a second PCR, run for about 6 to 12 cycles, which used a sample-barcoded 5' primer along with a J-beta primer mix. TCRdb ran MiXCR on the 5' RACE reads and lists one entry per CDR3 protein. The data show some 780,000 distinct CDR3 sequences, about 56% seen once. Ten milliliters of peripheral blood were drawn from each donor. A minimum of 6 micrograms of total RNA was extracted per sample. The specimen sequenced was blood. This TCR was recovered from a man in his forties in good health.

The CDR3 here is CSATGQQETQYF. The CDR3 bases are TGCAGTGCTACAGGACAGCAAGAGACCCAGTACTTC. V gene TRBV20-1 combines with J gene TRBJ2-5; D may be TRBD1 (6 bases). The germline V and J ends were trimmed by 4 bases and 2 bases, with 8 bases remaining between them. CDR1 is DFQATT and CDR2 is SNEGSKA in the germline V gene (reference sequence). This CDR3 comprises 12 residues.